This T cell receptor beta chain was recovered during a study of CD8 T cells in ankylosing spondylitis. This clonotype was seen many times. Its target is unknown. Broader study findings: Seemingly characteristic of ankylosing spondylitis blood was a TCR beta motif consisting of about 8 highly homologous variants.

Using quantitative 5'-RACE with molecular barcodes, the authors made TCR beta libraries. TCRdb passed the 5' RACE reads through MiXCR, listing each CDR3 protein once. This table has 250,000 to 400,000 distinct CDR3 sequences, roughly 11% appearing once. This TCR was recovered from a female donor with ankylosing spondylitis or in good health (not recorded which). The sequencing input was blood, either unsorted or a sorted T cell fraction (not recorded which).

CDR3 sequence: CASSFALGYEQYF. The CDR3 bases are TGTGCCAGCAGCTTTGCCTTAGGATACGAGCAGTACTTC. The chain links TRBV7-9 to TRBJ2-7; the D is unclear. This CDR3 has 13 amino acids. Looked up from germline, CDR1 is SEHNR and CDR2 is FQNEAQ (reference sequence). Deletions cut 3 bases from V and 4 bases from J, with 10 bases between.